Listed below are T cell receptor beta chains from one sample, sequenced in a study of blood T cell repertoires in COVID-19. Profiled with immunoSEQ multiplex PCR; TCRdb holds only in-frame clones, not every one. The table lists about 280,000 clones, around 88% of them singletons. Specimen: peripheral blood. The source is a middle-aged man with acute or convalescent COVID-19. CDR3s include the opening cysteine and the closing phenylalanine or tryptophan. The D gene is left open where the match is weak. The size of a clone is reported for some rows only, either as once, few or many, or as a class for expanded clones.

cdr3_length	d_call	clone_size	v_call	j_call	cdr3_nt	cdr3_aa
15	NA	once	TRBV30	TRBJ1-1	TGTGCCTGGAGTCCCGGAGGGGTTAGAGAAACTGAAGCTTTCTTT	CAWSPGGVRETEAFF
13	NA	NA	TRBV28	TRBJ2-7	TGTGCCAGCAGTTTAACTGGCCGGGTCGAGCAGTACTTC	CASSLTGRVEQYF
14	NA	NA	TRBV4-1	TRBJ1-1	TGCGCCAGCAGCCAACAGGGAAACCTAAATGAAGCTTTCTTT	CASSQQGNLNEAFF
13	TRBD2	NA	TRBV10-1	TRBJ2-1	TGCGCCAGCAGTGAGTCCTGGCTAGCGGGGCAGTTCTTC	CASSESWLAGQFF
17	NA	NA	TRBV12-5	TRBJ2-3	TGTGCTAGTGGTTTGGTACTTCGGTTATCTAGCACAGATACGCAGTATTTT	CASGLVLRLSSTDTQYF
14	TRBD2	NA	TRBV2	TRBJ2-3	TGTGCCAGCAGGACTAGCGGGGGACCTTTAATGCAGTATTTT	CASRTSGGPLMQYF
13	NA	once	TRBV3-1/TRBV3-2	TRBJ1-5	TGTGCCAGCAGCTCCCGTTCCAATCAGCCCCAGCATTTT	CASSSRSNQPQHF
14	TRBD1	NA	TRBV5-1	TRBJ1-2	TGCGCCAGCAGCTTGAACTCAGGGGGTAGTGGCTACACCTTC	CASSLNSGGSGYTF
15	TRBD1	NA	TRBV10-1	TRBJ2-1	TGCGCCAGCAGTGATAGGGACAGGGATAACAATGAGCAGTTCTTC	CASSDRDRDNNEQFF
14	NA	NA	TRBV5-1	TRBJ1-2	TGCGCCAGCAGCTTGGCGGCCGGTTCAGCGGGCTACACCTTC	CASSLAAGSAGYTF
16	TRBD1	few	TRBV14	TRBJ2-6	TGTGCCAGCAGACAGGGGCAATTCTCTGGGGCCAACGTCCTGACTTTC	CASRQGQFSGANVLTF
14	NA	NA	TRBV9	TRBJ2-7	TGTGCCAGCAGCCCTTATTCTCTCGAGTACGAGCAGTACTTC	CASSPYSLEYEQYF
16	TRBD1	NA	TRBV19	TRBJ1-4	TGTGCCAGTAGCAGACTCGAACAGGGGATTAATGAAAAACTGTTTTTT	CASSRLEQGINEKLFF
11	NA	NA	TRBV12-5	TRBJ1-1	TGTGCTAGTGCCCAGGGGACTGAAGCTTTCTTT	CASAQGTEAFF
14	NA	NA	TRBV6-5	TRBJ1-1	TGTGCCAGCGTACCATCCCAGATGAACACTGAAGCTTTCTTT	CASVPSQMNTEAFF
13	TRBD1	NA	TRBV29-1	TRBJ1-2	TGCAGCGTTAAGGACAGGGGGCTATATGGCTACACCTTC	CSVKDRGLYGYTF
13	NA	NA	TRBV15	TRBJ1-5	TGTGCCACCAGCAGGGGGGCGAATCAGCCCCAGCATTTT	CATSRGANQPQHF
15	TRBD1	NA	TRBV6-1	TRBJ1-3	TGTGCCAGCAGTGAAAACAACAGGGGGGGACACACCATATATTTT	CASSENNRGGHTIYF
13	NA	NA	TRBV12-3/TRBV12-4	TRBJ1-5	TGTGCCAGCAGACAGGGACGGAATCAGCCCCAGCATTTT	CASRQGRNQPQHF
17	TRBD1	NA	TRBV11-3	TRBJ1-2	TGTGCCAGCAGCTTAGATCTGGGGACAGGAGATATCTATGGCTACACCTTC	CASSLDLGTGDIYGYTF
13	TRBD1	NA	TRBV5-4	TRBJ2-4	TGTGCCAGCAGCTTACAGGGGGATGGCATTCAGTACTTC	CASSLQGDGIQYF
16	NA	NA	TRBV6-1	TRBJ1-2	TGTGCCAGCAGTGCCAATTTTCGACAGGATTTAGGGCGCTACACCTTC	CASSANFRQDLGRYTF
15	NA	NA	TRBV6-5	TRBJ1-2	TGTGCCAGCACGGAGGGTGGCAGTTCTAACTATGGCTACACCTTC	CASTEGGSSNYGYTF
14	TRBD1	NA	TRBV2	TRBJ2-7	TGTGCCAGCAGGGACGACAGGGGTAACGACGAGCAGTACTTC	CASRDDRGNDEQYF
14	TRBD1	NA	TRBV5-1	TRBJ1-3	TGCGCCAGCAGCTTGGGGACAGGCGGAAACACCATATATTTT	CASSLGTGGNTIYF
11	NA	once	TRBV5-6	TRBJ2-1	TGTGCCAGCAGCTTCGGCAATGAGCAGTTCTTC	CASSFGNEQFF
14	NA	NA	TRBV12-5	TRBJ1-1	TGTGCTAGTGGTTTTGGGTGGGGGGACACTGAAGCTTTCTTT	CASGFGWGDTEAFF
14	TRBD2	few	TRBV12-5	TRBJ2-1	TGTGCTAGTGGTTTGGCGGGGGGGAACAATGAGCAGTTCTTC	CASGLAGGNNEQFF
17	NA	NA	TRBV4-1	TRBJ2-1	TGCGCCAGCAGCCAAGTCATTCAGGGGGGCTCCTACAATGAGCAGTTCTTC	CASSQVIQGGSYNEQFF
12	NA	NA	TRBV3-1/TRBV3-2	TRBJ1-2	TGTGCCAGCAGCTATCTGACAGGCCCGTATACCTTC	CASSYLTGPYTF
14	TRBD2	NA	TRBV19	TRBJ2-7	TGTGCCAGTAGCCGCCAGCGGGGGTCCTACGAGCAGTACTTC	CASSRQRGSYEQYF
13	TRBD1	NA	TRBV11-3	TRBJ1-3	TGTGCCAGCAGCCAGGGGGTTGGAAACACCATATATTTT	CASSQGVGNTIYF
15	TRBD1	NA	TRBV5-1	TRBJ2-1	TGCGCCAGCAGCTTGGAAGGGGGCGCTGACAATGAGCAGTTCTTC	CASSLEGGADNEQFF
14	TRBD1	NA	TRBV29-1	TRBJ2-3	TGCAGCACTCGACAGGGGGACAACACAGATACGCAGTATTTT	CSTRQGDNTDTQYF
13	NA	NA	TRBV19	TRBJ1-2	TGTGCCAGTAGTATATGGCCAGGGCATGGCTACACCTTC	CASSIWPGHGYTF
12	NA	once	TRBV12-3/TRBV12-4	TRBJ2-7	TGTGCCAGCAGTCTCCCAAGGGGGGAGCAGTACTTC	CASSLPRGEQYF
14	NA	NA	TRBV24-1	TRBJ2-2	TGTGCCACAAGGGGGAGGGCGAACACCGGGGAGCTGTTTTTT	CATRGRANTGELFF
15	TRBD1	NA	TRBV6-5	TRBJ1-6	TGTGCCAGCAGCGCATTGGGACAGGGTAATTCACCCCTCCACTTT	CASSALGQGNSPLHF
16	NA	few	TRBV15	TRBJ2-2	TGTGCCACCAGCAGCCGAACCCAGGGGATTCACGGGGAGCTGTTTTTT	CATSSRTQGIHGELFF
15	TRBD1	NA	TRBV2	TRBJ1-1	TGTGCCAGCAGGGACAGGGGGCAGAGGAACACTGAAGCTTTCTTT	CASRDRGQRNTEAFF
12	NA	NA	TRBV5-4	TRBJ1-3	TGTGCCAGCGGGAACAGGGGAAACACCATATATTTT	CASGNRGNTIYF
14	NA	NA	TRBV10-1	TRBJ2-1	TGCGCCAGCAGTGAGGGGGCCTCCTACAATGAGCAGTTCTTC	CASSEGASYNEQFF
13	NA	NA	TRBV6-5	TRBJ2-7	TGTGCCAGCAGTCCCGCCAGGGCCTACGAGCAGTACTTC	CASSPARAYEQYF
16	TRBD1	NA	TRBV5-6	TRBJ2-7	TGTGCCAGCAGTTCCCTCCGGGACAGGGGGCCCTACGAGCAGTACTTC	CASSSLRDRGPYEQYF
12	NA	NA	TRBV6-1	TRBJ1-2	TGTGCCAGCAGTGAAACAGCTTATGGCTACACCTTC	CASSETAYGYTF